Shown below are 19 T cell receptor beta chains from a single sample sequenced in a study of T cells in Graves' hyperthyroidism and ophthalmopathy. Amplification of TCR beta CDR3 regions used RNA as the template. First-round RT-PCR with HTBI primers amplified the TCR CDR3 region. TCRdb re-derived calls from the multiplex PCR reads in MiXCR, one entry per CDR3 protein. The sample has around 500,000 distinct CDR3 sequences, 15% to 20% seen once; the top ten hold about 31%. Sample: blood. The receptors here all came from a woman in her twenties or thirties with Graves' ophthalmopathy.

This clonotype was found many times. The genes are TRBV3-2 and TRBJ1-5. TRBV3-2 is tagged as a pseudogene. The CDR3 extends over 15 amino acids. This CDR3 is CASSQVTVSNQPQHF. The CDR3 DNA is TGTGCCAGCAGCCAAGTTACGGTTAGCAATCAGCCCCAGCATTTT.

This clonotype was recorded many times. V is TRBV5-1 and J is TRBJ2-1; D is ambiguous. The CDR3 covers 16 residues. Germline V gene lookup returns CDR1 SGHRS and CDR2 YFSETQ. The V and J ends lost 0 bases and 6 bases respectively, with 16 bases between them. The CDR3 DNA is TGCGCCAGCAGCTTGGGGGCTAGATCTGTGGTCAATGAGCAGTTCTTC. Protein sequence: CASSLGARSVVNEQFF.

This clonotype was picked up many times. The rearrangement uses TRBV29-1 and TRBJ2-1; TRBD1 agrees at 9 bases. Germline assignment: CDR1 SQVTM and CDR2 ANQGSEA. The CDR3 is 12 amino acids. V lost 6 bases and J lost 9; bases outside the gene matches: 6. The CDR3 is CSVDTGGGEQFF. In DNA form, the CDR3 reads TGCAGCGTGGACACAGGGGGCGGTGAGCAGTTCTTC.

The CDR3 protein is CASSQEGGHFTLEAFF. The CDR3 DNA is TGTGCCAGCAGCCAAGAGGGAGGACATTTCACCCTTGAAGCTTTCTTT. This chain uses TRBV14 with TRBJ1-1, with D perhaps TRBD1 (5 bases). The V gene lost 0 bases and the J gene lost 7 bases, with 18 bases spanning the gap. The CDR3 spans 16 residues. Germline V gives CDR1 SGHDN, CDR2 FVKESK. The variable domain in full, completed from reference TRBV14 and TRBJ1-1, reads EAGVTQFPSHSVIEKGQTVTLRCDPISGHDNLYWYRRVMGKEIKFLLHFVKESKQDESGMPNNRFLAERTGGTYSTLKVQPAELEDSGVYFCASSQEGGHFTLEAFFGQGTRLTVV.

This clonotype was detected many times. V is TRBV28 and J is TRBJ1-1; perhaps TRBD1 as D (6 bases). This CDR3 contains 15 residues. Germline V gene data show CDR1 as MDHEN and CDR2 as SYDVKM. Deletions cut 2 bases from V and 7 bases from J, with 17 bases between. The CDR3 nucleotides read TGTGCCAGCAGTTTAAGGGGGGCGTCAATTAATGAAGCTTTCTTT. Translating it yields CASSLRGASINEAFF.

The CDR3, as DNA: TGTGCCAGCAGCTTAATCGGACTAGCGGGACCCTACGAGCAGTACTTC. It codes for CASSLIGLAGPYEQYF. V and J are TRBV5-5 and TRBJ2-7; 12 nucleotides align to TRBD2. Trimming at V came to 2 bases and at J to 2 bases, leaving 5 bases not matched to a gene. This CDR3 contains 16 residues. Germline loops: CDR1 SGHKS, CDR2 YYEKEE (reference sequence).

This clonotype was detected a few times. The chain combines TRBV11-2 with TRBJ2-7; no firm D call. The CDR3 is 12 amino acids. The germline V and J ends were trimmed by 1 base and 8 bases, with 9 bases remaining between them. The V gene's germline CDR1 is SGHAT and CDR2 FQNNGV. CDR3 sequence: CASSLAGAKQYF. Here the CDR3 DNA reads TGTGCCAGCAGCTTAGCCGGAGCTAAGCAGTACTTC.

The gene calls are TRBV15 and TRBJ2-3; TRBD2 aligns across 9 bases. CDR1 is LNHNV and CDR2 is YYDKDF in the germline V gene (reference sequence). CDR3 length: 17 amino acids. J lost 4 bases, V lost 0 bases, and 8 bases had no gene match. CDR3 region: CATSREQPGLASDTQYF. The CDR3 nucleotides read TGTGCCACCAGCAGAGAGCAGCCGGGACTAGCATCAGATACGCAGTATTTT. Drawing the rest from reference TRBV15 and TRBJ2-3, the complete variable domain is DAMVIQNPRYQVTQFGKPVTLSCSQTLNHNVMYWYQQKSSQAPKLLFHYYDKDFNNEADTPDNFQSRRPNTSFCFLDIRSPGLGDTAMYLCATSREQPGLASDTQYFGPGTRLTVL.

Comments on this clonotype: A much larger clonotype is one base distant, so this may be a read error. The rearrangement joins TRBV2 to TRBJ2-7; D unclear. With 2 bases removed from V and 4 bases from J, the gap between germline ends came to 12 bases. The V gene's germline CDR1 is SNHLY and CDR2 FYNNEI. The CDR3 has 14 residues. CDR3 protein: CASSERKAPYEQYF. The CDR3 region has the DNA TGTGCCAGCAGTGAAAGGAAAGCACCTTACGAGCAGTACTTC.

The chain is built from TRBV20-1 and TRBJ1-2; unclear D gene. The CDR3 sequence is 16 residues long. Trimming left V 3 bases short and J 7 bases short, with 24 bases between. CDR1 DFQATT and CDR2 SNEGSKA come from the germline V gene (reference sequence). CDR3 protein: CSARRRLAALRCGYTF. In DNA, the CDR3 is TGCAGTGCTAGGAGAAGGTTAGCAGCGCTTAGATGTGGCTACACCTTC.

This clonotype was counted a few times. The V and J genes are TRBV20-1 and TRBJ1-1; possible D gene TRBD1, 5 bases. Per germline, CDR1 DFQATT and CDR2 SNEGSKA (reference sequence). This CDR3 contains 13 residues. The CDR3 DNA reads TGCGCCCTTAAAGGCGGGCAGGGCACTGAAGCTTTCTTT. Translating gives CALKGGQGTEAFF.

This clonotype was counted only a few times. CDR3 sequence (DNA): TGTGCCAGCAGCTGGGGGGCTAGCGGGAGAGGGGCGGGGGGAAATGAGCAGTTCTTC. This translates into CASSWGASGRGAGGNEQFF. The V call is TRBV6-1, the J call TRBJ2-1, with 10 bases that match TRBD2. The CDR3 has 19 amino acids. Germline CDR1 is MNHNS and CDR2 is SASEGT. The ends lost 6 bases at V and 7 bases at J; junction bases unmatched: 21.

This clonotype occurred many times. The J gene is TRBJ2-7, the V gene TRBV28, with D possibly being TRBD2 (6 bases). The CDR3 totals 15 residues. Trimming removed 3 bases at V and 3 bases at J, with 15 bases between. Germline V gene lookup returns CDR1 MDHEN and CDR2 SYDVKM. The CDR3 nucleotides are TGTGCCAGCAGTTTGGACCTAGCGCGGAGCTACGAGCAGTACTTC. Residues: CASSLDLARSYEQYF.

The sample holds many counts of this clonotype. The rearrangement links TRBV5-5 to TRBJ2-7; 8 nucleotides match TRBD2. The CDR3 has 14 amino acids. Germline values: CDR1 SGHKS, CDR2 YYEKEE (reference sequence). V gave up 4 bases and J gave up 3 bases; unmatched junction bases: 6. CDR3 coding DNA: TGTGCCAGCAGCCCGACTAGCGAAAACTACGAGCAGTACTTC. Its translation is CASSPTSENYEQYF.

The genes are TRBV6-5 and TRBJ2-3, with D perhaps TRBD2 (6 bases). The CDR3 runs to 14 residues. Germline CDR1 reads MNHEY; CDR2 reads SVGAGI. V dropped 2 bases and J dropped 3 bases, with 9 bases sitting between them. CDR3 region: CASSYAGRTDTQYF. The CDR3 DNA reads TGTGCCAGCAGTTACGCGGGAAGAACAGATACGCAGTATTTT.

This chain uses TRBV7-2 with TRBJ2-7, with 10 bases identical to TRBD2. This CDR3 is 18 amino acids long. J lost 1 base, V lost 1 base, and 10 bases had no gene match. Looked up from germline, CDR1 is SGHTA and CDR2 is FQGNSA. This CDR3 is CASSLGGSQLAGSYEQYF. The CDR3, as DNA: TGTGCCAGCAGCTTAGGGGGCTCCCAACTAGCGGGGTCCTACGAGCAGTACTTC.

This clonotype was seen more than once but under ten times. CDR3 sequence reads: CSALVVSDTQYF. The DNA for the CDR3 is TGCAGTGCACTAGTAGTTTCAGATACGCAGTATTTT. The genes are TRBV20-1 and TRBJ2-3; possible D gene TRBD2, 5 bases. V lost 6 bases and J 4 bases, leaving 11 bases between the germline ends. The CDR3 loop spans 12 amino acids. The germline V gene has CDR1 DFQATT and CDR2 SNEGSKA (reference sequence).

This clonotype was observed a handful of times. The J gene is TRBJ2-7, the V gene TRBV27, with D tentatively TRBD1 (6 bases). Between the trimmed V and J ends, which lost 5 bases and 4 bases, there was a span of 24 bases. From germline, CDR1 is MNHEY and CDR2 SMNVEV (reference sequence). The CDR3 covers 17 residues. The CDR3 coding sequence is TGTGCCAGCAGTAACCTTCTTAATCCAGGGGCTCGGTACGAGCAGTACTTC. It encodes CASSNLLNPGARYEQYF.

This clonotype was seen only a few times. The chain has TRBV7-3 and TRBJ2-1; either TRBD1 or TRBD2 may fit D (5 bases each). This CDR3 comprises 15 residues. Germline CDR1 SGHTA, CDR2 FQGTGA. Trimming cost V 1 base and J 3 bases, with 10 bases left between them. CDR3 amino acids: CASSLMGESYNEQFF. The CDR3 coding sequence is TGTGCCAGCAGCTTAATGGGGGAGAGCTACAATGAGCAGTTCTTC.